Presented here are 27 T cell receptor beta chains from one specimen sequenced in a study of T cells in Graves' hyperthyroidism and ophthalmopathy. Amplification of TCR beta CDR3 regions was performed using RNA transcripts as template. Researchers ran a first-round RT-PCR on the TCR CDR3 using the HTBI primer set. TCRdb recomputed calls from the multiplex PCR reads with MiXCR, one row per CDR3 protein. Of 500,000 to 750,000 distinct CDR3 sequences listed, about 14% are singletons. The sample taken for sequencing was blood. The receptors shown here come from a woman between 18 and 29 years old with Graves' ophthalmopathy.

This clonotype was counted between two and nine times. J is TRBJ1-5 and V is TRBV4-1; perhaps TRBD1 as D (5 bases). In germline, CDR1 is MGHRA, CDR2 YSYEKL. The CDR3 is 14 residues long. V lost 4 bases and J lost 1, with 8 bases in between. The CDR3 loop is CASSRPGSNQPQHF. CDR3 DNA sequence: TGCGCCAGCAGCCGACCAGGGAGCAATCAGCCCCAGCATTTT.

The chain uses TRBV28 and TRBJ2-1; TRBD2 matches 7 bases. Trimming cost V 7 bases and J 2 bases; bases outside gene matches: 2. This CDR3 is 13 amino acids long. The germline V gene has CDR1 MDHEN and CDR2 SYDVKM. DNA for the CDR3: TGTGCCAGCAACGCGGGAGCCTACAATGAGCAGTTCTTC. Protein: CASNAGAYNEQFF.

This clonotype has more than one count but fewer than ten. CDR3 loop: CASSQVGTRMNTEAFF. CDR3 bases: TGCGCCAGCAGCCAAGTAGGGACACGTATGAACACTGAAGCTTTCTTT. V and J are TRBV4-1 and TRBJ1-1; D may be TRBD1 (6 bases). The CDR3 covers 16 residues. V was clipped by 1 base and J by 0 bases, with 12 bases between them. Germline-derived CDR1 and CDR2 are MGHRA and YSYEKL.

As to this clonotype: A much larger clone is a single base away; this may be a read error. The CDR3 sequence: CSANAWGENIQYF. CDR3 sequence (DNA): TGCAGTGCTAACGCGTGGGGGGAGAACATTCAGTACTTC. The V call is TRBV20-1, the J call TRBJ2-4, with a possible D match to TRBD2 (6 bases). This CDR3 has 13 amino acids. The germline V and J ends were trimmed by 4 bases and 7 bases, with 14 bases remaining between them. Per germline, CDR1 DFQATT and CDR2 SNEGSKA (reference sequence).

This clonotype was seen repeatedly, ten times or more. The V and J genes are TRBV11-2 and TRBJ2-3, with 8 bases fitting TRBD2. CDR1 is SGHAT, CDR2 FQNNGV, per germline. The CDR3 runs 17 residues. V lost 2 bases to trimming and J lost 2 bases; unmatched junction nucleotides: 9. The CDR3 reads CASSLLRVAGITDTQYF. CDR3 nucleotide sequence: TGTGCCAGCAGCTTATTAAGGGTAGCGGGAATCACAGATACGCAGTATTTT.

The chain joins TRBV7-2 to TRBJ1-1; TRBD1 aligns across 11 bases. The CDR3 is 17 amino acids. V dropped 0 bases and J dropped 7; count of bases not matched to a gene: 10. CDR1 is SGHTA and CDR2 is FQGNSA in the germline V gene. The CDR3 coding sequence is TGTGCCAGCAGCTTAGCGGGAGGGGGACAGGGGGGCGTTGAAGCTTTCTTT. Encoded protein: CASSLAGGGQGGVEAFF.

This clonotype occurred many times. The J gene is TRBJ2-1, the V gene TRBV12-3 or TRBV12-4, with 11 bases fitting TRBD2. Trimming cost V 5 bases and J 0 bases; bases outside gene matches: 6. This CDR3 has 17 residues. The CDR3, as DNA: TGTGCCAGCAGTCGGGCTAGCGGGAGGCCCTCCTACAATGAGCAGTTCTTC. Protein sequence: CASSRASGRPSYNEQFF.

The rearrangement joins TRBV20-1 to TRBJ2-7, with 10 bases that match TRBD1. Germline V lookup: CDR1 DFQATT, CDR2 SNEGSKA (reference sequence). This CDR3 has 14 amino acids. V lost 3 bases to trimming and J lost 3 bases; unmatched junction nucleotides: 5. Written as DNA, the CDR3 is TGCAGTGCTAGGCGGGGGGACAGGGGCTACGAGCAGTACTTC. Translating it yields CSARRGDRGYEQYF.

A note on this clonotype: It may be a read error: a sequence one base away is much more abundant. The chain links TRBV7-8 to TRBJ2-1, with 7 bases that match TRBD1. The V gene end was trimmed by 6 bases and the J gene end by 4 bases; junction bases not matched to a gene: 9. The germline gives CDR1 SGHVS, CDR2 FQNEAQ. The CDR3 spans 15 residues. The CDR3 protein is CASRKDRLVYNEQFF. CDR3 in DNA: TGTGCCAGCAGGAAGGACAGGCTAGTTTACAATGAGCAGTTCTTC. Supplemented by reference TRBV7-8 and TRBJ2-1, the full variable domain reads GAGVSQSPRYKVAKRGQDVALRCDPISGHVSLFWYQQALGQGPEFLTYFQNEAQLDKSGLPSDRFFAERPEGSVSTLKIQRTQQEDSAVYLCASRKDRLVYNEQFFGPGTRLTVL.

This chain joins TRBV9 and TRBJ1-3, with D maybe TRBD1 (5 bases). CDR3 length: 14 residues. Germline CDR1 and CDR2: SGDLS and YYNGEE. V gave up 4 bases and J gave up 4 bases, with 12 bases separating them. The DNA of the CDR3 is TGTGCCAGCAGCATATCAGGGATAGGAAACACCATATATTTT. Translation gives CASSISGIGNTIYF.

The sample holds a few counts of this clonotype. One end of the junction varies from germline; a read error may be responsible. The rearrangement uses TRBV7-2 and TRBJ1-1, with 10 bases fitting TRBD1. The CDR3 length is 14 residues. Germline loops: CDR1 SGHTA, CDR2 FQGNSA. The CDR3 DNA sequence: TGCGCCAGCAGCCCTGGGACAGGGGATATTGAAGCTTTCTTT. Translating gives CASSPGTGDIEAFF.

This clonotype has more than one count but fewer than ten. The CDR3 protein is CSVEVSSAQSYEQYF. In nucleotides, the CDR3 is TGCAGCGTTGAAGTGTCTAGCGCGCAATCCTACGAGCAGTACTTC. This chain connects TRBV29-1 to TRBJ2-7; D might be TRBD2 (6 bases). Germline V gene data show CDR1 as SQVTM and CDR2 as ANQGSEA. Trimming shortened V by 1 base and J by 1 base, and 14 bases separated the two germline ends. This CDR3 comprises 15 residues.

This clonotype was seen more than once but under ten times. Written as DNA, the CDR3 is TGTGCCAGCAGCCAAGTGAGGACTAGCGGGAGTGGGCAGTACTTC. Translating it yields CASSQVRTSGSGQYF. This chain connects TRBV7-9 to TRBJ2-7; 13 bases are a match to TRBD2. The J segment lost 9 bases and the V segment lost 5 bases, leaving 10 bases of the junction unmatched. The CDR3 is made up of 15 amino acids. The V gene's germline CDR1 is SEHNR and CDR2 FQNEAQ (reference sequence).

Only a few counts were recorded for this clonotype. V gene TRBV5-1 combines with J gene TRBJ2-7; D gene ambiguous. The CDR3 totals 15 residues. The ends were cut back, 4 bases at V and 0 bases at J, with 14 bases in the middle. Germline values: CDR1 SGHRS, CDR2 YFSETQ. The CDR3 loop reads CASSQRTLFSYEQYF. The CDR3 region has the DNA TGCGCCAGCAGCCAACGGACCCTCTTCTCCTACGAGCAGTACTTC.

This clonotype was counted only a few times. The chain's CDR3 is CASSDIGLYGYTF. The CDR3 DNA follows: TGCGCCAGCAGCGACATCGGGTTATATGGCTACACCTTC. The chain combines TRBV5-1 with TRBJ1-2, with no clear D. The CDR3 covers 13 residues. The germline V gene has CDR1 SGHRS and CDR2 YFSETQ. The germline V and J ends were trimmed by 4 bases and 5 bases, with 12 bases remaining between them.

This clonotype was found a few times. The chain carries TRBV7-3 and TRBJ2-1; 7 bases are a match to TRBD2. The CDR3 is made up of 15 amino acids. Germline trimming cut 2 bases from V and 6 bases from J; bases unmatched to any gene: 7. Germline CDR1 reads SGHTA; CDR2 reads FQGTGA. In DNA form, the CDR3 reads TGTGCCAGCAGCTTATTCCAGGCGGGAGTCAATGAGCAGTTCTTC. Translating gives CASSLFQAGVNEQFF.

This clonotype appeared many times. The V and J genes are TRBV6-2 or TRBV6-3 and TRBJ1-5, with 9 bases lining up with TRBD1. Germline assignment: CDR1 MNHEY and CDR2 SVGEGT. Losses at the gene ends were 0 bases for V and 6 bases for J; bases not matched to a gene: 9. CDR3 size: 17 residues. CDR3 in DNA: TGTGCCAGCAGTTACTCGATATACAGGGGGCAAAGTCAGCCCCAGCATTTT. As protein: CASSYSIYRGQSQPQHF.

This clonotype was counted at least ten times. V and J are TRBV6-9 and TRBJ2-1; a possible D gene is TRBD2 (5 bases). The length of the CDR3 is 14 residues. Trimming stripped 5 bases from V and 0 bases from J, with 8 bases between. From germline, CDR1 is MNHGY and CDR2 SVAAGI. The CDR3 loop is CASSPRDSYNEQFF. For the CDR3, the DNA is TGTGCCAGCAGTCCACGGGACTCCTACAATGAGCAGTTCTTC.

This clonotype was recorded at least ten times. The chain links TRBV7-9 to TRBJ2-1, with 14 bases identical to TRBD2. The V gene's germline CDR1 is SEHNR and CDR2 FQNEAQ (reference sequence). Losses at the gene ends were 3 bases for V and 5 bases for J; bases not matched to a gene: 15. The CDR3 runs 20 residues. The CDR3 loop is CASSLPWTSGRQGADNEQFF. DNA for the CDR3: TGTGCCAGCAGCTTGCCATGGACTAGCGGGAGGCAAGGGGCCGACAATGAGCAGTTCTTC.

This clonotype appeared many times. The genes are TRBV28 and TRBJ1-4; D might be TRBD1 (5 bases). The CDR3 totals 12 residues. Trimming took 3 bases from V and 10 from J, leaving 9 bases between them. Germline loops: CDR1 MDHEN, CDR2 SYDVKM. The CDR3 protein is CASSFGAGKLFF. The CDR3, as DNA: TGTGCCAGCAGTTTTGGGGCAGGAAAACTGTTTTTT.

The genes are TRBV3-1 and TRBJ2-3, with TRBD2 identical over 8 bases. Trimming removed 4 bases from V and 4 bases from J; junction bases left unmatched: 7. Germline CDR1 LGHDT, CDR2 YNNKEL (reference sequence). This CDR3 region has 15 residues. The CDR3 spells CASSPREARADTQYF. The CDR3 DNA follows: TGTGCCAGCAGCCCGCGGGAGGCCAGAGCAGATACGCAGTATTTT.

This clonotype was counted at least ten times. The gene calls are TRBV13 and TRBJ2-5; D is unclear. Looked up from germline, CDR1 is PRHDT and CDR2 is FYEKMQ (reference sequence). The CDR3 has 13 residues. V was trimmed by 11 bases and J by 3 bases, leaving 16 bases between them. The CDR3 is CAGSRDLEETQYF. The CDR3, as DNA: TGTGCCGGCTCGCGAGACTTGGAAGAGACCCAGTACTTC.

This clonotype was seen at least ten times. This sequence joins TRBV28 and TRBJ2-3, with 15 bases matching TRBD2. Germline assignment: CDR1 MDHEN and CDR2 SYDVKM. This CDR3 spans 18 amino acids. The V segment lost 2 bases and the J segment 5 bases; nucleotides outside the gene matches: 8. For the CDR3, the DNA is TGTGCCAGCAGTTTAGGCGCCCCGGGACTAGCGGGAGGAGATACGCAGTATTTT. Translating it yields CASSLGAPGLAGGDTQYF.

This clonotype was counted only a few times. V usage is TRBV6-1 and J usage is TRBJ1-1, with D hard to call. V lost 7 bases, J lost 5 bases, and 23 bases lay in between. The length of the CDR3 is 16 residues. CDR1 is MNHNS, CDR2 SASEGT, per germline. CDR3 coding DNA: TGTGCCAGCAACTCAAGAGGAGACCGCACCTGGACTGAAGCTTTCTTT. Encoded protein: CASNSRGDRTWTEAFF.

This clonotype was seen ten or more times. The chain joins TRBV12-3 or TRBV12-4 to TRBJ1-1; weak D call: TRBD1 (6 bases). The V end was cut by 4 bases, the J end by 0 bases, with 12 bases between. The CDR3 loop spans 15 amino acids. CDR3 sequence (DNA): TGTGCCAGCAGTTCTGGGACATCTGTGAACACTGAAGCTTTCTTT. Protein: CASSSGTSVNTEAFF.

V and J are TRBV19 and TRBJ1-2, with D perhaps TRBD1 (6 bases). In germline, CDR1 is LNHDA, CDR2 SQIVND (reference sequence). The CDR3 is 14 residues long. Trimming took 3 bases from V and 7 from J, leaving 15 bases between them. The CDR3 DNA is TGTGCCAGTAGTATGGGGACACGGAGAATTGGCTACACCTTC. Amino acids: CASSMGTRRIGYTF.

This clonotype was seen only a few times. The CDR3 loop reads CATSDNTGGGRLETQYF. CDR3 in DNA: TGTGCCACCAGTGATAACACCGGGGGGGGGCGCCTCGAGACCCAGTACTTC. The chain has TRBV24-1 and TRBJ2-5; 8 bases fit TRBD2. J lost 5 bases, V lost 3 bases, and 13 bases had no gene match. Looked up from germline, CDR1 is KGHDR and CDR2 is SFDVKD. The CDR3 spans 17 residues.